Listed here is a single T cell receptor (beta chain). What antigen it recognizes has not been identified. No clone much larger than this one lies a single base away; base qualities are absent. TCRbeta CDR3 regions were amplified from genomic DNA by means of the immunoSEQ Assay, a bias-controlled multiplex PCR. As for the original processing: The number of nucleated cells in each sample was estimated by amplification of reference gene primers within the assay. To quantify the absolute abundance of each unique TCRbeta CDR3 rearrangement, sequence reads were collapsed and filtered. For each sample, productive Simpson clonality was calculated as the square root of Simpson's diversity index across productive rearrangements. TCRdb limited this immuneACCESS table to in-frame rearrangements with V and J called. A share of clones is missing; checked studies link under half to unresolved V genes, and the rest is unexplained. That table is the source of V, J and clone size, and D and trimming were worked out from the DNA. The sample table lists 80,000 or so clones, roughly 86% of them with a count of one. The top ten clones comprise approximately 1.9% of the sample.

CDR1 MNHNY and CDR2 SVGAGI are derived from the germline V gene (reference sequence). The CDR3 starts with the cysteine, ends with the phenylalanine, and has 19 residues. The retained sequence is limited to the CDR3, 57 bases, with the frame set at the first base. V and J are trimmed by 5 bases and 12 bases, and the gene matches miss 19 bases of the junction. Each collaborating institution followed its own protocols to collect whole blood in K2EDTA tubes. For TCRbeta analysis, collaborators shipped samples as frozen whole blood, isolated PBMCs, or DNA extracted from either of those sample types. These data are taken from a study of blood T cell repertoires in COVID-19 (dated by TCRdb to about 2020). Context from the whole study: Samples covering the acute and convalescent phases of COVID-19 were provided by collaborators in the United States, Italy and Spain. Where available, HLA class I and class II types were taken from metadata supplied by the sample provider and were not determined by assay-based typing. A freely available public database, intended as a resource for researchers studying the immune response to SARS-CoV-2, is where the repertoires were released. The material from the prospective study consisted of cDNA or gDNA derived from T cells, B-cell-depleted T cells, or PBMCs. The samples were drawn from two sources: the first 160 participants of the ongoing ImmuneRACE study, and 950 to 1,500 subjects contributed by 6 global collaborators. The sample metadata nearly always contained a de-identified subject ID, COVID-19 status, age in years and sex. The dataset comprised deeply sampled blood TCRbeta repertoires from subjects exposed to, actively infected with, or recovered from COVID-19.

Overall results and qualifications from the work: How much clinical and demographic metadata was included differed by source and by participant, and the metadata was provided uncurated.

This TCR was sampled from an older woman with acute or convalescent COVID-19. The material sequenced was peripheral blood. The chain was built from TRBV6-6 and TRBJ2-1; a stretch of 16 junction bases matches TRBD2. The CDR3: CASSHADKPGLAGGPGQFF. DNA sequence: TGTGCCAGCAGTCACGCCGATAAACCGGGACTAGCGGGAGGGCCTGGGCAGTTCTTC.